The 24 T cell receptor beta chains below come from one sample, sequenced in a study of neurological immune-mediated disorders. TCRdb passed the 5' RACE reads through MiXCR, listing each CDR3 protein once. The sample carries about 62,000 distinct CDR3 sequences, 4% to 6% recorded once. The sequenced material came from PBMCs. All receptors come from a woman aged 45-59 years with multiple sclerosis.

Ten or more counts support this clonotype. V usage is TRBV20-1 and J usage is TRBJ2-3, with TRBD2 matching over 7 bases. CDR1 is DFQATT, CDR2 SNEGSKA, per germline (reference sequence). The junction had 9 bases not matched to a gene; V was cut back by 3 bases and J by 6 bases. The CDR3 totals 14 residues. The CDR3 region has the DNA TGCAGTGCTAGGAGCCCGCGGGGGTTCGATACGCAGTATTTT. Protein: CSARSPRGFDTQYF.

At least ten counts were recorded for this clonotype. The chain combines TRBV5-1 with TRBJ1-2, with TRBD1 as a possible D gene (5 bases). Per the germline V gene, CDR1 is SGHRS and CDR2 is YFSETQ. The CDR3 has 13 amino acids. The germline V and J ends were trimmed by 4 bases and 8 bases, with 15 bases remaining between them. CDR3 residues: CASSRNRGYGYTF. The CDR3 coding sequence is TGCGCCAGCAGCCGCAACCGGGGGTACGGCTACACCTTC.

This clonotype was seen repeatedly, ten times or more. The chain uses TRBV20-1 and TRBJ2-1; 7 bases are shared with TRBD1. With 4 bases clipped from V and 2 bases from J, the junction kept 5 bases outside the gene matches. This CDR3 spans 14 amino acids. Germline assignment: CDR1 DFQATT and CDR2 SNEGSKA (reference sequence). In DNA form, the CDR3 reads TGCAGTGCTATGCAGGGACAGACCTACAATGAGCAGTTCTTC. Translated: CSAMQGQTYNEQFF.

This clonotype was detected many times. This sequence joins TRBV12-3 or TRBV12-4 and TRBJ2-3; TRBD1 agrees at 8 bases. Trimming removed 9 bases from V and 1 base from J; junction bases left unmatched: 12. The CDR3 runs 16 residues. CDR3 nucleotides: TGTGCCAGTAGAGATCGCAGGGGGCGAGGCACAGATACGCAGTATTTT. The encoded protein is CASRDRRGRGTDTQYF.

The table lists this clonotype with many counts. This chain links TRBV12-3 or TRBV12-4 with TRBJ2-5; a weak D match, TRBD1 (5 bases). V dropped 7 bases and J dropped 3 bases, with 15 bases sitting between them. This CDR3 has 14 residues. In DNA, the CDR3 is TGTGCCAGCACCCTTGTCGGCAGGGAAGAGACCCAGTACTTC. This codes for CASTLVGREETQYF.

Only a few counts were recorded for this clonotype. J is TRBJ1-1 and V is TRBV12-3 or TRBV12-4; 9 bases align to TRBD1. The CDR3 sequence is 14 residues long. V shed 4 bases and J 4 bases; nucleotides not matched to a gene: 4. The CDR3 DNA is TGTGCCAGCAGTTGGGGACAGGGAAGCACTGAAGCTTTCTTT. Protein product: CASSWGQGSTEAFF.

In its sample, this clonotype was seen many times. The rearrangement uses TRBV7-2 and TRBJ1-3, with no clear D. CDR3 size: 14 residues. The V gene's germline CDR1 is SGHTA and CDR2 FQGNSA. V lost 5 bases and J 0 bases, leaving 8 bases between the germline ends. The CDR3 nucleotides are TGTGCCAGCAGCGAAGAGAGCTCTGGAAACACCATATATTTT. Its translation: CASSEESSGNTIYF.

Ten or more counts support this clonotype. The rearrangement uses TRBV20-1 and TRBJ2-5, with D tentatively TRBD2 (6 bases). Germline CDR1 DFQATT, CDR2 SNEGSKA (reference sequence). CDR3 length: 16 residues. Trimming shortened V by 5 bases and J by 0 bases, and 19 bases separated the two germline ends. For the CDR3, the DNA is TGCAGTGCTCCTCCCGGTATCGGACTAAACCAAGAGACCCAGTACTTC. Its translation: CSAPPGIGLNQETQYF.

The chain carries TRBV7-3 and TRBJ2-2; TRBD1 matches 7 bases. Germline-derived CDR1 and CDR2 are SGHTA and FQGTGA. This CDR3 has 14 residues. The trim removed 5 bases at V and 4 bases at J, leaving 4 bases unmatched. CDR3 in DNA: TGTGCCAGCAGCCAGGGGGACGGCACCGGGGAGCTGTTTTTT. Encoded protein: CASSQGDGTGELFF.

This clonotype was counted ten times or more. This sequence joins TRBV4-2 and TRBJ2-5; D is ambiguous. Germline V gene data show CDR1 as LGHNA and CDR2 as YNFKEQ. V was cut by 1 base and J by 4 bases, with 10 bases left in between. This CDR3 contains 14 residues. The CDR3 spells CASSQVGSVETQYF. The CDR3 coding sequence is TGTGCCAGCAGCCAAGTTGGCTCCGTAGAGACCCAGTACTTC.

This clonotype was observed at least ten times. The J gene is TRBJ1-4, the V gene TRBV20-1; D unclear. Trimming stripped 7 bases from V and 0 bases from J, with 9 bases between. This CDR3 comprises 13 residues. CDR1 DFQATT and CDR2 SNEGSKA come from the germline V gene (reference sequence). As DNA, the CDR3 is TGCAGTGTGTTCGGAGCAACTAATGAAAAACTGTTTTTT. Amino acid sequence: CSVFGATNEKLFF.

This clonotype came up many times. The V gene is TRBV18, the J gene TRBJ1-4; no firm D call. The length of the CDR3 is 12 residues. Germline-derived CDR1 and CDR2 are KGHSH and LQKENI. The V end was cut by 5 bases, the J end by 14 bases, with 15 bases between. DNA for the CDR3: TGTGCCAGCTCAACATACAAGGGCTCTCTGTTTTTT. Encoded protein: CASSTYKGSLFF.

V usage is TRBV12-3 or TRBV12-4 and J usage is TRBJ1-1, with D hard to call. The germline V and J ends were trimmed by 6 bases and 0 bases, with 11 bases remaining between them. The CDR3 length is 14 residues. CDR3 in DNA: TGTGCCAGCAGGACGACTGGGATGAACACTGAAGCTTTCTTT. It is translated as CASRTTGMNTEAFF.

This clonotype was recorded a few times. The chain has TRBV9 and TRBJ1-2; possibly TRBD1 for D (5 bases). The CDR3 spans 17 residues. V lost 0 bases, J lost 1 base, and 16 bases lay in between. Looked up from germline, CDR1 is SGDLS and CDR2 is YYNGEE. The CDR3 loop reads CASSVGGLRDSNYGYTF. DNA of the CDR3: TGTGCCAGCAGCGTAGGCGGTCTAAGAGACAGTAACTATGGCTACACCTTC.

The table lists this clonotype with many counts. This chain connects TRBV10-3 to TRBJ1-5; 7 bases are shared with TRBD1. The CDR3 consists of 14 residues. V lost 5 bases to trimming and J lost 4 bases; unmatched junction nucleotides: 5. Germline values: CDR1 ENHRY, CDR2 SYGVKD. CDR3 coding DNA: TGTGCCATCAGTAGACAGGGCGGAAATCAGCCCCAGCATTTT. Translating it yields CAISRQGGNQPQHF.

This clonotype was counted ten times or more. The chain links TRBV20-1 to TRBJ2-1; 10 nucleotides align to TRBD2. Unmatched junction bases numbered 9, after V lost 3 bases and J lost 1 base. Germline values: CDR1 DFQATT, CDR2 SNEGSKA (reference sequence). CDR3 size: 17 residues. The CDR3 nucleotides are TGCAGTGCTAGTAGGGTTAGCGGGGGGAGTTCCTACAATGAGCAGTTCTTC. This sequence encodes CSASRVSGGSSYNEQFF.

This clonotype was seen at least ten times. V and J are TRBV5-1 and TRBJ2-7; D unresolved. This CDR3 contains 13 residues. Between the trimmed V and J ends, which lost 0 bases and 4 bases, there was a span of 8 bases. Germline loops: CDR1 SGHRS, CDR2 YFSETQ. CDR3 residues: CASSLEPGYEQYV. CDR3 DNA: TGCGCCAGCAGCTTGGAACCGGGTTACGAGCAGTACGTC.

This clonotype was observed at least ten times. The gene calls are TRBV20-1 and TRBJ2-2; D is possibly TRBD2 (6 bases). Trimming left V 1 base short and J 3 bases short, with 9 bases between. The CDR3 has 14 amino acids. Germline V CDR1 and CDR2: DFQATT, SNEGSKA (reference sequence). Written as DNA, the CDR3 is TGCAGTGCTAGAGGACTAGAGGACACCGGGGAGCTGTTTTTT. Translated: CSARGLEDTGELFF.

The table lists this clonotype with many counts. The chain links TRBV12-3 or TRBV12-4 to TRBJ1-5, with no clear D. CDR3 length: 14 residues. V was shortened by 6 bases and J by 0 bases, with 9 bases between the two germline ends. CDR3 nucleotides: TGTGCCAGCAGGGCCGACCGTAGCAATCAGCCCCAGCATTTT. Residues: CASRADRSNQPQHF.

CDR3: CASRREAGSYEQYF. Here the CDR3 DNA reads TGCGCCAGCCGCAGGGAGGCTGGCTCCTACGAGCAGTACTTC. V and J are TRBV5-1 and TRBJ2-7, with D possibly matching TRBD2 (6 bases). Germline V lookup: CDR1 SGHRS, CDR2 YFSETQ. The germline V and J ends were trimmed by 7 bases and 0 bases, with 14 bases remaining between them. CDR3 size: 14 residues.

To note about this clonotype: The limits of the CDR3 on the DNA are not certain, so only TCRdb's listed CDR3 is given. The V and J genes are TRBV9 and TRBJ1-5; the table calls TRBD1, which could not be checked here. The CDR3 length equals 15 residues, ends included. Germline-derived CDR1 and CDR2 are SGDLS and YYNGEE. CDR3 sequence reads: CASSVGQGSNQPQNF.

This chain connects TRBV20-1 to TRBJ1-2; unclear D gene. Trimming cost V 6 bases and J 6 bases, with 11 bases left between them. CDR1 is DFQATT and CDR2 is SNEGSKA in the germline V gene (reference sequence). The CDR3 is made up of 11 amino acids. In DNA, the CDR3 is TGCAGTGCCGCGGTTGGCCATGGCTACACCTTC. Translating gives CSAAVGHGYTF.

This clonotype was seen ten or more times. The chain is built from TRBV27 and TRBJ2-3; possible D gene TRBD1, 6 bases. The germline CDR1 and CDR2 sequences are MNHEY and SMNVEV (reference sequence). V was shortened by 6 bases and J by 2 bases, with 12 bases between the two germline ends. This CDR3 has 14 amino acids. CDR3 bases: TGTGCCAGCAGCCGTACAGGGTACACAGATACGCAGTATTTT. Amino acids: CASSRTGYTDTQYF.

This clonotype has only a few counts. This chain connects TRBV12-3 or TRBV12-4 to TRBJ1-6; possibly TRBD1 for D (6 bases). V was pared by 7 bases and J by 14 bases, with 15 bases between. The CDR3 is 12 amino acids. The CDR3 nucleotides are TGTGCCAGCACCACGGGACAACAGTCCCTCCACTTT. Translating it yields CASTTGQQSLHF.